A selection of T cell receptor beta chains follows, all from one sample in a study of cytomegalovirus exposure and HLA in healthy donors. Libraries were prepared by immunoSEQ multiplex PCR; TCRdb keeps only in-frame clonotypes and omits some of them. The sample has about 160,000 clones, roughly 82% seen once; the top ten hold around 10%. The sequenced sample was PBMCs. Source of these receptors: a man aged 45-65 years in good health and CMV-seropositive. CDR3s include the opening cysteine and the closing phenylalanine or tryptophan. The D gene is left open where the match is weak. Some rows have no size entry. The others give once, few or many, or a class for an expanded clone.

clone_size: -; j_call: TRBJ1-2; d_call: -; v_call: TRBV7-2; cdr3_nt: TGTGCCAGCAGCTTATTCCCCGGGGTTAACTATGGCTACACCTTC; cdr3_aa: CASSLFPGVNYGYTF
clone_size: -; j_call: TRBJ1-3; d_call: -; v_call: TRBV6-5; cdr3_nt: TGTGCCAGCAGTGCGGCGGGCACTGGAAACACCATATATTTT; cdr3_aa: CASSAAGTGNTIYF
clone_size: -; j_call: TRBJ2-7; d_call: TRBD2; v_call: TRBV19; cdr3_nt: TGTGCCACCGCCGGGACTAGCACATACGAGCAGTACTTC; cdr3_aa: CATAGTSTYEQYF
clone_size: -; j_call: TRBJ1-3; d_call: -; v_call: TRBV30; cdr3_nt: TGTGCCTGGAGAACCACGAGCTCTGGAAACACCATATATTTT; cdr3_aa: CAWRTTSSGNTIYF
clone_size: -; j_call: TRBJ1-1; d_call: -; v_call: TRBV6-5; cdr3_nt: TGTGCCAGCAGCGGGGACACTGAAGCTTTCTTT; cdr3_aa: CASSGDTEAFF
clone_size: -; j_call: TRBJ1-1; d_call: -; v_call: TRBV5-1; cdr3_nt: TGCGCCAGCAGTGGACAGCGTACTGAAGCTTTCTTT; cdr3_aa: CASSGQRTEAFF
clone_size: few; j_call: TRBJ2-3; d_call: -; v_call: TRBV6-5; cdr3_nt: TGTGCCAGCAGGGAAAGCAGGGCCACAGATACGCAGTATTTT; cdr3_aa: CASRESRATDTQYF
clone_size: -; j_call: TRBJ1-1; d_call: -; v_call: TRBV19; cdr3_nt: TGTGCCAGTAGTATTATAGGGATGAGGGCTGAAGCTTTCTTT; cdr3_aa: CASSIIGMRAEAFF
clone_size: -; j_call: TRBJ2-5; d_call: -; v_call: TRBV7-6; cdr3_nt: TGTGCCAGCAGCTTAACATCCACAGGGCTAGAGACCCAGTACTTC; cdr3_aa: CASSLTSTGLETQYF
clone_size: -; j_call: TRBJ2-1; d_call: TRBD2; v_call: TRBV4-3; cdr3_nt: TGCGCCAGCAGCCAAGATCCCTGGCGGGAGGGGGGGTACTACAATGAGCAGTTCTTC; cdr3_aa: CASSQDPWREGGYYNEQFF
clone_size: once; j_call: TRBJ2-7; d_call: TRBD1; v_call: TRBV15; cdr3_nt: TGTGCCACCAGCCTGACCCCCGACAGGGTGGAGGAGCAGTACTTC; cdr3_aa: CATSLTPDRVEEQYF
clone_size: -; j_call: TRBJ2-3; d_call: -; v_call: TRBV5-1; cdr3_nt: TGCGCCAGCAGCTCTGAGGTAGATACGCAGTATTTT; cdr3_aa: CASSSEVDTQYF
clone_size: few; j_call: TRBJ2-3; d_call: TRBD2; v_call: TRBV7-6; cdr3_nt: TGTGCCAGCAGCCTAGTGCTAGCGGGGGGAGATACGCAGTATTTT; cdr3_aa: CASSLVLAGGDTQYF
clone_size: once; j_call: TRBJ2-7; d_call: -; v_call: TRBV2; cdr3_nt: TGTGCCAGCAGGGCTGCACGGCAATTTAGGGTTACAGGGAACGAGCAGTACTTC; cdr3_aa: CASRAARQFRVTGNEQYF
clone_size: few; j_call: TRBJ2-7; d_call: TRBD1; v_call: TRBV2; cdr3_nt: TGTGCCAGCAGCCCGGACAGGGGGAATTACGAGCAGTACTTC; cdr3_aa: CASSPDRGNYEQYF
clone_size: -; j_call: TRBJ2-5; d_call: TRBD1; v_call: TRBV14; cdr3_nt: TGTGCCAGCAGCCAAGGGACAGGGGTGTCATACGAGACCCAGTACTTC; cdr3_aa: CASSQGTGVSYETQYF
clone_size: -; j_call: TRBJ2-1; d_call: TRBD2; v_call: TRBV9; cdr3_nt: TGTGCCAGCAGCAGGGAGGGGAGGACCTACAATGAGCAGTTCTTC; cdr3_aa: CASSREGRTYNEQFF
clone_size: medium-sized; j_call: TRBJ2-7; d_call: TRBD1; v_call: TRBV4-3; cdr3_nt: TGCGCCAGCAGCCAAGATTACAGGGGGATGGACTACGAGCAGTACTTC; cdr3_aa: CASSQDYRGMDYEQYF
clone_size: -; j_call: TRBJ1-1; d_call: -; v_call: TRBV6-4; cdr3_nt: TGTGCCAGCATCAAAGACCCAGGGTTAAAAGCTTTCTTT; cdr3_aa: CASIKDPGLKAFF
clone_size: -; j_call: TRBJ2-7; d_call: TRBD2; v_call: TRBV28; cdr3_nt: TGTGCCAGCAGTTCCCCAGCTAGCGGGGGGGGCGGGGAGCAGTACTTC; cdr3_aa: CASSSPASGGGGEQYF
clone_size: -; j_call: TRBJ1-2; d_call: TRBD1; v_call: TRBV18; cdr3_nt: TGTGCCAGCTCACTCACCCAGGGGGCTTTAGGAGGCTACACCTTC; cdr3_aa: CASSLTQGALGGYTF
clone_size: -; j_call: TRBJ1-3; d_call: -; v_call: TRBV4-3; cdr3_nt: TGCGCCAGCAGCCTGTCGGTATCCTCTGGAAACACCATATATTTT; cdr3_aa: CASSLSVSSGNTIYF
clone_size: -; j_call: TRBJ2-5; d_call: -; v_call: TRBV4-2; cdr3_nt: TGTGCCAGCAGCCAAGACCCCAACAGGGCGGGAGAGACCCAGTACTTC; cdr3_aa: CASSQDPNRAGETQYF
clone_size: -; j_call: TRBJ1-4; d_call: TRBD1; v_call: TRBV6-5; cdr3_nt: TGTGCCAGCAGTTATAGAGGGGGCGCAACTAATGAAAAACTGTTTTTT; cdr3_aa: CASSYRGGATNEKLFF
clone_size: -; j_call: TRBJ2-2; d_call: TRBD2; v_call: TRBV5-1; cdr3_nt: TGCGCCAGCAGCGGACGTACTAGCGGGAGGAGCACCGGGGAGCTGTTTTTT; cdr3_aa: CASSGRTSGRSTGELFF
clone_size: -; j_call: TRBJ2-3; d_call: TRBD2; v_call: TRBV6-6; cdr3_nt: TGTGCCAGCAGCCTAGCGGGAGGGACAGATACGCAGTATTTT; cdr3_aa: CASSLAGGTDTQYF
clone_size: -; j_call: TRBJ1-1; d_call: -; v_call: TRBV5-1; cdr3_nt: TGCGCCAGCAGCTTTGGGGGGACGGGCACTGAAGCTTTCTTT; cdr3_aa: CASSFGGTGTEAFF
clone_size: -; j_call: TRBJ1-3; d_call: TRBD1; v_call: TRBV2; cdr3_nt: TGTGCCAGCAGGTGGACAGGGGAGAACACCATATATTTT; cdr3_aa: CASRWTGENTIYF
clone_size: few; j_call: TRBJ1-1; d_call: -; v_call: TRBV27; cdr3_nt: TGTGCCAGCAGTAGGAGGGGTGGGACTGAAGCTTTCTTT; cdr3_aa: CASSRRGGTEAFF
clone_size: -; j_call: TRBJ2-7; d_call: -; v_call: TRBV9; cdr3_nt: TGTGCCAGCAGCCCTCGCGGCTATAACACCTACGAGCAGTACTTC; cdr3_aa: CASSPRGYNTYEQYF
clone_size: -; j_call: TRBJ2-3; d_call: -; v_call: TRBV5-1; cdr3_nt: TGCGCCAGCAGCTTGGACTCGGGGGTCACAGATACGCAGTATTTT; cdr3_aa: CASSLDSGVTDTQYF
clone_size: -; j_call: TRBJ1-5; d_call: -; v_call: TRBV6-1; cdr3_nt: TGTGCCAGCAGTGCTCCGACGACCTCGGGTGGTCAGCCCCAGCATTTT; cdr3_aa: CASSAPTTSGGQPQHF
clone_size: -; j_call: TRBJ1-5; d_call: -; v_call: TRBV5-1; cdr3_nt: TGCGCCAGCAGCTTGGATTTGCGGGATGGTCAGCCCCAGCATTTT; cdr3_aa: CASSLDLRDGQPQHF